This T cell receptor beta chain came from a study of blood T cell repertoires in COVID-19. Study-level background: The study drew acute and convalescent COVID-19 samples from the United States, Italy and Spain. Nucleic acid was either cDNA or gDNA, and it came from T cells, B-cell-depleted T cells, or PBMCs.

In the original processing: Researchers report that nucleated cell counts were estimated from reference gene primer amplification. Here immunoSEQ multiplex PCR was the method, and the copy in TCRdb shows in-frame clones only, minus some. V, J and clone size derive from that table, while D and trimming were established from the DNA sequence. Here the sample spans 30,000 to 40,000 clones, less than 85% being singletons. V shed 5 bases, J shed 1 base, and the junction held 2 bases outside the gene matches. Germline CDR1 is SGHTA and CDR2 is FQGTGA. The CDR3 runs 15 residues. The sequence was obtained from a man aged 65 to 79 with acute or convalescent COVID-19. The chain joins TRBV7-3 to TRBJ2-2; 9 bases are a match to TRBD1. The sample was peripheral blood. CDR3 protein: CASSATGGNTGELFF. The CDR3 bases are TGTGCCAGCAGCGCGACAGGGGGGAACACCGGGGAGCTGTTTTTT.